One sample yielded the 7 T cell receptor beta chains listed below, sequenced in a study of T-cell reconstitution after alpha-beta-depleted transplantation in children. Construction of the TCRbeta library involved unique molecular identifiers. TCRdb reprocessed the PCR reads with MiXCR, giving one entry per CDR3 protein. The sample records about half a million distinct CDR3 sequences, about 12% being singletons. Here the sequenced sample was PBMCs from the stem cell graft donor, taken from the stem cell graft. The receptors were gathered from a human donor who donated a stem cell graft to a child with combined immunodeficiency.

V usage is TRBV9 and J usage is TRBJ1-3, with 8 bases that match TRBD1. This CDR3 has 15 residues. V was clipped by 2 bases and J by 2 bases; unmatched bases: 3. Germline values: CDR1 SGDLS, CDR2 YYNGEE. The CDR3 DNA reads TGTGCCAGCAGCGTGTCGGGACAGGCTGGAAACACCATATATTTT. Protein: CASSVSGQAGNTIYF.

This clonotype was counted a few times. The rearrangement joins TRBV6-1 to TRBJ2-7; D tentatively reads TRBD1 or TRBD2 (6 bases each). The CDR3 contains 15 residues. V was shortened by 1 base and J by 1 base, with 11 bases between the two germline ends. Germline assignment: CDR1 MNHNS and CDR2 SASEGT. CDR3 coding DNA: TGTGCCAGCAGTGAAGTGAGGGGGGCGTCCTACGAGCAGTACTTC. This encodes CASSEVRGASYEQYF.

This chain uses TRBV6-5 with TRBJ1-3; 7 positions match TRBD1. Looked up from germline, CDR1 is MNHEY and CDR2 is SVGAGI. Losses at the gene ends were 2 bases for V and 3 bases for J; bases not matched to a gene: 4. The CDR3 is 15 residues long. The CDR3 bases are TGTGCCAGCAGTTACAGACAGGGTCTTGGAAACACCATATATTTT. Its protein is CASSYRQGLGNTIYF.

This clonotype has just a few counts. The chain couples TRBV3-1 to TRBJ2-7; D is undetermined. The V and J ends lost 1 base and 2 bases respectively, with 9 bases between them. The V gene's germline CDR1 is LGHDT and CDR2 YNNKEL (reference sequence). The CDR3 has 14 residues. The CDR3 sequence is CASSQVSPPYEQYF. In DNA form, the CDR3 reads TGTGCCAGCAGCCAAGTTTCCCCCCCCTACGAGCAGTACTTC.

This clonotype appeared a few times. V is TRBV3-1 and J is TRBJ2-1, with 9 bases aligning to TRBD2. This CDR3 has 17 amino acids. The V and J ends lost 3 bases and 2 bases, in that order; junction bases with no gene match: 8. CDR1 is LGHDT, CDR2 YNNKEL, per germline (reference sequence). The CDR3 region is CASSHQLSGRTYNEQFF. CDR3 sequence (DNA): TGTGCCAGCAGCCACCAACTTAGCGGGAGAACCTACAATGAGCAGTTCTTC.

This clonotype was observed a few times. V usage is TRBV10-2 and J usage is TRBJ2-1; maybe TRBD2 (6 bases). CDR3 length equals 15 residues. V was shortened by 8 bases and J by 3 bases, with 17 bases between the two germline ends. Looked up from germline, CDR1 is WSHSY and CDR2 is SAAADI. CDR3 DNA: TGCGCCAGCGACGGAGGGGATAGCGGCTACAATGAGCAGTTCTTC. Encoded protein: CASDGGDSGYNEQFF.

The chain links TRBV25-1 to TRBJ2-7; perhaps D is TRBD1 or TRBD2 (5 bases each). With 3 bases removed from V and 5 bases from J, the gap between germline ends came to 8 bases. This CDR3 region has 12 residues. CDR1 is MGHDK and CDR2 is SYGVNS in the germline V gene. The CDR3 region is CASSDRGDEQYF. The CDR3, as DNA: TGTGCCAGCAGTGATCGAGGGGACGAGCAGTACTTC.